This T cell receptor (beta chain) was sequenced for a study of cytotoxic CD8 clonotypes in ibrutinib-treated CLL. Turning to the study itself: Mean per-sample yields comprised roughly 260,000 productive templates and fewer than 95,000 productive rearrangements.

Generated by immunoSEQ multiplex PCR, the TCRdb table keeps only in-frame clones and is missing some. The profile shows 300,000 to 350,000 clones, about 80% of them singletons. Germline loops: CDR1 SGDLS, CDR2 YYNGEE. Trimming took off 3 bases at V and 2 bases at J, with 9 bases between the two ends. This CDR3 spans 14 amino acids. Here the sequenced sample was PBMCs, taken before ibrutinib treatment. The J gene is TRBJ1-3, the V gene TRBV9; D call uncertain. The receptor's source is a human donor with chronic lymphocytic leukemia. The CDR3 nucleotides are TGTGCCAGCAGCGCCAAGGTAGCTGGAAACACCATATATTTT. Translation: CASSAKVAGNTIYF.